This TCR beta chain is from a study of cytomegalovirus exposure and HLA in healthy donors. Regarding this clone: Its specificity is not known.

V lost 1 base and J 5 bases, leaving 11 bases between the germline ends. The CDR3 contains 14 residues. Germline-derived CDR1 and CDR2 are MDHEN and SYDVKM. With 60 Vbeta and 13 Jbeta primers, the PCR was carried out. TCRdb keeps only in-frame clones here, not all; method: immunoSEQ multiplex PCR. The data show approximately 150,000 clones, 60% to 80% seen once. The study's findings and limits: In vitro checks showed that three CMV-associated chains really do target CMV antigens. Researchers catalogued over 150 TCR beta chains as cytomegalovirus-associated.

The specimen sequenced was PBMCs. This chain joins TRBV28 and TRBJ1-2; tentatively, D is TRBD1 (6 bases). The TCR sequence derives from a woman aged 40 to 50 in good health and CMV-seronegative. Written as DNA, the CDR3 is TGTGCCAGCAGTTTATTTCAGGGGCGGTATGGCTACACCTTC. Translated, it gives CASSLFQGRYGYTF.